Below, 19 T cell receptor beta chains from the same sample are listed, as sequenced in a study of blood T cells in healthy people across ages. A J-beta primer mix and a sample-barcoded 5' primer were used in a second PCR of roughly 6 to 12 cycles. MiXCR, run by TCRdb on the 5' RACE reads, gives a single entry per CDR3 protein. This repertoire shows 700,000 to 900,000 distinct CDR3 sequences, around 24% found once; its top ten account for 3%. The data were also submitted as part of a second study, on T cells of mothers and their children.

Sequencing was performed on blood. These TCRs come from a boy between 10 and 17 years old in good health.

This clonotype was seen a few times. This sequence joins TRBV7-9 and TRBJ2-5, with TRBD1 as a possible D gene (6 bases). CDR3 size: 17 residues. The ends were cut back, 5 bases at V and 6 bases at J, with 25 bases in the middle. Germline lookup yields CDR1 SEHNR and CDR2 FQNEAQ (reference sequence). This CDR3 is CASSTHRDTRLKKTQYF. CDR3 DNA: TGTGCCAGCAGCACGCACCGGGACACACGCCTTAAGAAGACCCAGTACTTC.

This clonotype turned up a few times. The gene calls are TRBV4-1 and TRBJ2-7; 8 bases match TRBD2. The junction had 9 bases not matched to a gene; V was cut back by 2 bases and J by 0 bases. Germline-derived CDR1 and CDR2 are MGHRA and YSYEKL. CDR3 length: 17 residues. The CDR3 DNA follows: TGCGCCAGCAGCCAACCTCCCGGGGGGGTAAGCTCCTACGAGCAGTACTTC. Its protein is CASSQPPGGVSSYEQYF.

This clonotype was observed a handful of times. The chain has TRBV4-1 and TRBJ2-1, with 9 bases that match TRBD1. The DNA end favors TRBJ2-7, so the J call may be wrong. The length of the CDR3 is 15 residues. The germline gives CDR1 MGHRA, CDR2 YSYEKL. This CDR3 is CASSQALTGGNEQYF. As DNA, the CDR3 is TGCGCCAGCAGCCAAGCACTGACAGGGGGAAACGAGCAGTACTTC.

The chain employs TRBV5-4 and TRBJ2-2; perhaps TRBD2 as D (5 bases). Trimming pared 2 bases from V and 0 bases from J, leaving 11 bases between. CDR1 SGHNT and CDR2 YYREEE come from the germline V gene (reference sequence). CDR3 size: 16 residues. As DNA, the CDR3 is TGTGCCAGCAGCTTCCGTGGGAGTGCGAACACCGGGGAGCTGTTTTTT. This sequence encodes CASSFRGSANTGELFF. The full variable domain, rest sourced from reference TRBV5-4 and TRBJ2-2, is ETGVTQSPTHLIKTRGQQVTLRCSSQSGHNTVSWYQQALGQGPQFIFQYYREEENGRGNFPPRFSGLQFPNYSSELNVNALELDDSALYLCASSFRGSANTGELFFGEGSRLTVL.

The chain joins TRBV7-2 to TRBJ2-5; D gene ambiguous. Looked up from germline, CDR1 is SGHTA and CDR2 is FQGNSA. Trimming stripped 3 bases from V and 0 bases from J, with 8 bases between. The CDR3 covers 14 residues. The CDR3 region has the DNA TGTGCCAGCAGCTTTCCGAATTACCAAGAGACCCAGTACTTC. This gives the protein CASSFPNYQETQYF.

V gene TRBV15 combines with J gene TRBJ2-7; the D is unclear. Germline CDR1 and CDR2: LNHNV and YYDKDF (reference sequence). Trimming stripped 0 bases from V and 3 bases from J, with 6 bases between. The CDR3 runs 13 residues. CDR3 coding DNA: TGTGCCACCAGCAGAGATTACAGCTACGAGCAGTACTTC. Translation: CATSRDYSYEQYF.

This clonotype was picked up a small number of times. The J gene is TRBJ2-2, the V gene TRBV29-1; maybe TRBD1 (6 bases). Trimming removed 6 bases from V and 7 bases from J, with 18 bases in between. Germline CDR1 SQVTM, CDR2 ANQGSEA. This CDR3 has 14 amino acids. The CDR3 sequence is CSVGDTGGSGELFF. CDR3 DNA sequence: TGCAGCGTCGGGGACACAGGAGGCAGCGGGGAGCTGTTTTTT.

This chain uses TRBV10-3 with TRBJ2-7, with a weak D call TRBD1 (5 bases). Germline CDR1 ENHRY, CDR2 SYGVKD. This CDR3 is built from 12 residues. Trimming pared 6 bases from V and 3 bases from J, leaving 9 bases between. CDR3 sequence (DNA): TGTGCCATCAGGGACATAGACTACGAGCAGTACTTC. The encoded protein is CAIRDIDYEQYF.

A note on this clonotype: A read error may account for a junction end that differs from germline. This chain links TRBV20-1 with TRBJ2-6; D possibly matches TRBD1 or TRBD2 (6 bases each). Germline V CDR1 and CDR2: DFQATT, SNEGSKA (reference sequence). This CDR3 comprises 19 residues. This CDR3 reads CSAGDWGLANLPGANVLTF. CDR3 DNA: TGCAGTGCTGGAGATTGGGGGCTAGCGAACCTCCCTGGGGCCAACGTCCTGACTTTC.

V is TRBV28 and J is TRBJ1-4; TRBD1 aligns across 7 bases. Germline CDR1 MDHEN, CDR2 SYDVKM. J was trimmed by 8 bases and V by 0 bases; bases with no gene match: 6. The CDR3 spans 15 residues. CDR3 amino acids: CASSLWTGFGEKLFF. CDR3 bases: TGTGCCAGCAGTTTATGGACAGGGTTTGGAGAAAAACTGTTTTTT.

The gene calls are TRBV27 and TRBJ1-2; 8 nucleotides match TRBD1. This CDR3 has 14 residues. Germline V lookup: CDR1 MNHEY, CDR2 SMNVEV (reference sequence). Trimming at V came to 4 bases and at J to 2 bases, leaving 3 bases not matched to a gene. This chain's CDR3 is CASSSRQGNYGYTF. The CDR3 coding sequence is TGTGCCAGCAGTTCTAGACAGGGGAACTATGGCTACACCTTC.

This clonotype was counted only a few times. V and J are TRBV20-1 and TRBJ1-2, with TRBD1 identical over 7 bases. The CDR3 runs to 19 residues. The germline V gene has CDR1 DFQATT and CDR2 SNEGSKA (reference sequence). V lost 0 bases, J lost 0 bases, and 16 bases stayed unmatched. The CDR3 sequence is CSARDFRYTGARTNYGYTF. As DNA, the CDR3 is TGCAGTGCTAGAGATTTCCGGTATACAGGGGCCAGGACTAACTATGGCTACACCTTC.

V gene TRBV27 combines with J gene TRBJ2-7, with 7 positions matching TRBD1. Germline trimming cut 6 bases from V and 6 bases from J; bases unmatched to any gene: 14. Germline assignment: CDR1 MNHEY and CDR2 SMNVEV (reference sequence). The CDR3 has 15 residues. The CDR3: CASSFGGTGAGEQYF. CDR3 sequence (DNA): TGTGCCAGCAGCTTTGGGGGAACAGGGGCGGGCGAGCAGTACTTC.

This clonotype has only a few counts. This rearrangement joins TRBV14 to TRBJ1-2; D gene unclear. This CDR3 region has 16 residues. Between the trimmed V and J ends, which lost 4 bases and 4 bases, there was a span of 19 bases. The V gene's germline CDR1 is SGHDN and CDR2 FVKESK. The CDR3 reads CASSPLLWRSGYGYTF. Here the CDR3 DNA reads TGTGCCAGCAGCCCACTCCTTTGGAGGTCGGGCTATGGCTACACCTTC.

Points on this clonotype: Germline and junction disagree at one end, which may indicate a read error. The rearrangement links TRBV7-9 to TRBJ2-3, with D unclear. This CDR3 spans 13 amino acids. CDR1 is SEHNR and CDR2 is FQNEAQ in the germline V gene (reference sequence). CDR3 nucleotide sequence: TGTGCCAGCAGCTTAGGGAACGGAGATACGCGGTATTTT. Translating it yields CASSLGNGDTRYF. Full variable domain (missing parts from reference TRBV7-9 and TRBJ2-3): DTGVSQNPRHKITKRGQNVTFRCDPISEHNRLYWYRQTLGQGPEFLTYFQNEAQLEKSRLLSDRFSAERPKGSFSTLEIQRTEQGDSAMYLCASSLGNGDTRYFGPGTRLTVL.

The J gene is TRBJ2-3, the V gene TRBV7-6; no reliable D call. From germline, CDR1 is SGHVS and CDR2 FNYEAQ. V shed 7 bases and J shed 2 bases, with 19 bases lying between them. The CDR3 is 16 amino acids. CDR3 amino acids: CASTPEVGLITDTQYF. In DNA form, the CDR3 reads TGTGCCAGCACCCCTGAAGTGGGCCTAATCACAGATACGCAGTATTTT.

The rearrangement uses TRBV7-9 and TRBJ1-4, with D possibly matching TRBD1 (6 bases). From germline, CDR1 is SEHNR and CDR2 FQNEAQ (reference sequence). The CDR3 has 16 residues. With 4 bases removed from V and 1 base from J, the gap between germline ends came to 13 bases. DNA of the CDR3: TGTGCCAGCAGCTCGACTTCAGGGGTAACTAATGAAAAACTGTTTTTT. Translating gives CASSSTSGVTNEKLFF.

The chain recombines TRBV15 with TRBJ1-2, with 10 bases matching TRBD1. J gave up 3 bases and V 0 bases, and 1 base lay outside the gene matches. The CDR3 extends over 15 amino acids. The V gene's germline CDR1 is LNHNV and CDR2 YYDKDF (reference sequence). In DNA form, the CDR3 reads TGTGCCACCAGCAGAGAGGGGACAGGGGACTATGGCTACACCTTC. This gives the protein CATSREGTGDYGYTF.

In its sample, this clonotype was seen many times. The V call is TRBV12-3 or TRBV12-4, the J call TRBJ1-3; 8 bases are a match to TRBD1. The CDR3 spans 14 residues. Trimming removed 5 bases from V and 9 bases from J; junction bases left unmatched: 9. CDR3 protein: CASSPLGQAGTIYF. The CDR3 nucleotides read TGTGCCAGCAGTCCTCTGGGACAGGCAGGCACCATATATTTT.